This entry features one T cell receptor beta chain sequence. The sample comes from a study of blood T cell repertoires in COVID-19. Study-wide context: The United States, Italy and Spain were the sources of the acute and convalescent COVID-19 samples. Sources were T cells, B-cell-depleted T cells, or PBMCs; the material itself was cDNA or gDNA.

CDR1 and CDR2 (germline): SGHAT, FQNNGV. Trimming left V 5 bases short and J 9 bases short, with 22 bases between. This CDR3 is built from 16 residues. Authors' analysis steps: By means of reference gene primer amplification, nucleated cell counts were estimated. Using immunoSEQ multiplex PCR, the repertoire was profiled, and TCRdb retains in-frame clones only, with some absent. The V and J calls and clone size are taken from that table; D and trimming were inferred from the DNA. Here the sample spans around 150,000 clones, approximately 85% being singletons. This chain uses TRBV11-2 with TRBJ2-2; possible D gene TRBD2, 5 bases. Sequencing was carried out using peripheral blood. The sequence was obtained from a middle-aged man with acute or convalescent COVID-19. As DNA, the CDR3 is TGTGCCAGCAGCACGGATCTTACAAGTCGGGAATGGGAGCTGTTTTTT. Translation: CASSTDLTSREWELFF. The full variable domain, rest sourced from reference TRBV11-2 and TRBJ2-2, is EAGVAQSPRYKIIEKRQSVAFWCNPISGHATLYWYQQILGQGPKLLIQFQNNGVVDDSQLPKDRFSAERLKGVDSTLKIQPAKLEDSAVYLCASSTDLTSREWELFFGEGSRLTVL.